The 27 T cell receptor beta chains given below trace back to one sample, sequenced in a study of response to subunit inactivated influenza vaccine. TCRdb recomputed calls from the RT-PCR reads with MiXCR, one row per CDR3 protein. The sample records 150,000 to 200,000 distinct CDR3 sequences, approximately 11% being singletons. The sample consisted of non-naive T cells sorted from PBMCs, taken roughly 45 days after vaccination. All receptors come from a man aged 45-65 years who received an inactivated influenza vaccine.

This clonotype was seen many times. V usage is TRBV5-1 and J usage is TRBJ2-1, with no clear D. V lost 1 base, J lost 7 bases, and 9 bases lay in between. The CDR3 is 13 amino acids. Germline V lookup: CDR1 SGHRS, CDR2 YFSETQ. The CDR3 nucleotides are TGCGCCAGCAGCTTGCTTGGGGTTAATGAGCAGTTCTTC. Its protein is CASSLLGVNEQFF.

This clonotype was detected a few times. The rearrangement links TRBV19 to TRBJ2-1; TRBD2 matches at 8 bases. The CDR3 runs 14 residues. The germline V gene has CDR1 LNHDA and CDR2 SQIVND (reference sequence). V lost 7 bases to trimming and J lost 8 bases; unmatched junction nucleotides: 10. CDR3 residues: CASNPTGGADEQFF. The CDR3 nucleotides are TGTGCCAGTAACCCTACCGGGGGGGCCGATGAGCAGTTCTTC.

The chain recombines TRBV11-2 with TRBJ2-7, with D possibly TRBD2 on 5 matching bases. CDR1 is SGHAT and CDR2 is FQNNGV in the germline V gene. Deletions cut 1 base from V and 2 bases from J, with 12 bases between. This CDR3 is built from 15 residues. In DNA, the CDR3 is TGTGCCAGCAGCTTAGTTCGGGGAACGGCCTACGAGCAGTACTTC. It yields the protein CASSLVRGTAYEQYF.

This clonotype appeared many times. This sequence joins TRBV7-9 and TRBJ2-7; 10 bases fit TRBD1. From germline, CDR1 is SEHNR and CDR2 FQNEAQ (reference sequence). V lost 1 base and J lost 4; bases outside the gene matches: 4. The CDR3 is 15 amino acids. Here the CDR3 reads CASSLEGQGSYEQYF. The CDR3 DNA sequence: TGTGCCAGCAGCTTAGAGGGACAGGGGAGTTACGAGCAGTACTTC.

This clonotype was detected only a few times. CDR3 nucleotides: TGTGCCAGCAGCGTAGTAGGGCTAGCGGGAGATCAAGAGACCCAGTACTTC. Protein sequence: CASSVVGLAGDQETQYF. The V gene is TRBV9, the J gene TRBJ2-5; TRBD2 matches at 10 bases. The germline CDR1 and CDR2 sequences are SGDLS and YYNGEE. CDR3 length equals 17 residues. Trimming cost V 0 bases and J 2 bases; bases outside gene matches: 7.

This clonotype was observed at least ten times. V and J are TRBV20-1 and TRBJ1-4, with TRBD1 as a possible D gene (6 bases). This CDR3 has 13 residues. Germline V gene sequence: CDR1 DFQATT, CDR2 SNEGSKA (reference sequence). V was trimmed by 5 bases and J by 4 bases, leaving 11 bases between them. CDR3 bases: TGCAGTGCTCGGACAGCTTATAATGAAAAACTGTTTTTT. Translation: CSARTAYNEKLFF.

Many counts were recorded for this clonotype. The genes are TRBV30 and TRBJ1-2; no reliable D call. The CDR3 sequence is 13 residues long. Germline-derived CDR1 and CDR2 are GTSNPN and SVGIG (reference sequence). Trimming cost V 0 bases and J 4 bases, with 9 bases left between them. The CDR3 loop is CAWSVGGIYGYTF. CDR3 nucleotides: TGTGCCTGGAGTGTAGGTGGGATCTATGGCTACACCTTC.

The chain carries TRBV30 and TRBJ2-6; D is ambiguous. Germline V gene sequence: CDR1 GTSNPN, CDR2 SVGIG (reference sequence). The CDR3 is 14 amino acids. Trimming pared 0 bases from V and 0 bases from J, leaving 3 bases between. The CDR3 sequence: CAWSVDSGANVLTF. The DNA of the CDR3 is TGTGCCTGGAGTGTGGACTCTGGGGCCAACGTCCTGACTTTC.

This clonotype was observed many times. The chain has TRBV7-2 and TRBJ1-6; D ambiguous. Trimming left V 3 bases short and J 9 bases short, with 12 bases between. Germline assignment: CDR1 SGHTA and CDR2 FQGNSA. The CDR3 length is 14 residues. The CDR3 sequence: CASSFVGRSSPLHF. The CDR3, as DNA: TGTGCCAGCAGCTTCGTTGGGCGGAGTTCACCCCTCCACTTT.

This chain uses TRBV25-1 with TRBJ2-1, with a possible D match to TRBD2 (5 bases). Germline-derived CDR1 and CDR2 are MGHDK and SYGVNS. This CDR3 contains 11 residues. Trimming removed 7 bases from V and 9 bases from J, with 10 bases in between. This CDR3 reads CASTVRAEQFF. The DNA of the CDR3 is TGTGCCAGCACAGTGCGGGCTGAGCAGTTCTTC. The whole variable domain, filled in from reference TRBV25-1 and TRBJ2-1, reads EADIYQTPRYLVIGTGKKITLECSQTMGHDKMYWYQQDPGMELHLIHYSYGVNSTEKGDLSSESTVSRIRTEHFPLTLESARPSHTSQYLCASTVRAEQFFGPGTRLTVL.

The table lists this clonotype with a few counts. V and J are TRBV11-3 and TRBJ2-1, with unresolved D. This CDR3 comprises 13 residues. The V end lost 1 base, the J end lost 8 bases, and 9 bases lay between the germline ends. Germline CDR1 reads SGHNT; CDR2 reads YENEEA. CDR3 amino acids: CASSLGYFDEQFF. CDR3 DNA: TGTGCCAGCAGCTTAGGATATTTCGATGAGCAGTTCTTC.

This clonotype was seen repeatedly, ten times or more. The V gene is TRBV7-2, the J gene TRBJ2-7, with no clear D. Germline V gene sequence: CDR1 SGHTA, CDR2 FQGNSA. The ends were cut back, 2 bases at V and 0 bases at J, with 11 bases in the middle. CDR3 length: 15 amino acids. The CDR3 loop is CASSLRNSPSYEQYF. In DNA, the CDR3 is TGTGCCAGCAGCTTACGGAACAGCCCCTCCTACGAGCAGTACTTC. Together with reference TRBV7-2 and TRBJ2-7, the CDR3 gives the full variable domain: GAGVSQSPSNKVTEKGKDVELRCDPISGHTALYWYRQSLGQGLEFLIYFQGNSAPDKSGLPSDRFSAERTGGSVSTLTIQRTQQEDSAVYLCASSLRNSPSYEQYFGPGTRLTVT.

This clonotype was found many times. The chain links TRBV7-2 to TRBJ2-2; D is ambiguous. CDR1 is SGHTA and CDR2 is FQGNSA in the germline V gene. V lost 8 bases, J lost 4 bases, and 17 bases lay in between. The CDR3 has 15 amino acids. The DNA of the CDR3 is TGTGCCAGCCCCCAAGGGAAGAGGAGCACCGGGGAGCTGTTTTTT. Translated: CASPQGKRSTGELFF.

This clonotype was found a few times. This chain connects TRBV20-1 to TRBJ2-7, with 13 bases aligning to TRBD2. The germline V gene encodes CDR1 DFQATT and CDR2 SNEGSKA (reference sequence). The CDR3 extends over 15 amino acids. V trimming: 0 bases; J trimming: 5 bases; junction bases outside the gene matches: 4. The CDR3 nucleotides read TGCAGTGCTAGAGATCTAGGACTAGCGGGAGACGAGCAGTACTTC. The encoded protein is CSARDLGLAGDEQYF.

The CDR3 protein is CASSAWTGGSTGELFF. In DNA, the CDR3 is TGTGCCAGTAGTGCATGGACAGGGGGCAGCACCGGGGAGCTGTTTTTT. The V gene is TRBV19, the J gene TRBJ2-2, with 11 bases that match TRBD1. Germline V gene lookup returns CDR1 LNHDA and CDR2 SQIVND (reference sequence). Trimming took 5 bases from V and 4 from J; bases not matched to a gene: 6. This CDR3 spans 16 amino acids.

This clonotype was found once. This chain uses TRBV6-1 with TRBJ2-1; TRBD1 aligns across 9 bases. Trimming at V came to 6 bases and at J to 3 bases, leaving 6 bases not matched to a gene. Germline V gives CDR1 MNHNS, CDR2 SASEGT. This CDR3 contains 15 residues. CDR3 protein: CASSDGTGFYNEQFF. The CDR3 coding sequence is TGTGCCAGCAGCGACGGGACAGGGTTCTACAATGAGCAGTTCTTC.

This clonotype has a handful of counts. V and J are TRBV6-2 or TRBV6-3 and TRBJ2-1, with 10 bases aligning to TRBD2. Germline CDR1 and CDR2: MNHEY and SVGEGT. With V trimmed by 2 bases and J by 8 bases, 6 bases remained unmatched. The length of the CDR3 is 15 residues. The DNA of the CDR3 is TGTGCCAGCAGTTACCGGACTAGCGGCTTCGATGAGCAGTTCTTC. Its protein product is CASSYRTSGFDEQFF.

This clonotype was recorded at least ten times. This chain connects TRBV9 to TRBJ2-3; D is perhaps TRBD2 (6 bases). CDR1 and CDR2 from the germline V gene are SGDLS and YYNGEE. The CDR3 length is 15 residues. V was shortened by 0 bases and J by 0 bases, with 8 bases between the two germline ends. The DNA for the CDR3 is TGTGCCAGCAGCGTAGGCGGGGTGAGCACAGATACGCAGTATTTT. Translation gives CASSVGGVSTDTQYF. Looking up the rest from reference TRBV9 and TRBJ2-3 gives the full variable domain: DSGVTQTPKHLITATGQRVTLRCSPRSGDLSVYWYQQSLDQGLQFLIQYYNGEERAKGNILERFSAQQFPDLHSELNLSSLELGDSALYFCASSVGGVSTDTQYFGPGTRLTVL.

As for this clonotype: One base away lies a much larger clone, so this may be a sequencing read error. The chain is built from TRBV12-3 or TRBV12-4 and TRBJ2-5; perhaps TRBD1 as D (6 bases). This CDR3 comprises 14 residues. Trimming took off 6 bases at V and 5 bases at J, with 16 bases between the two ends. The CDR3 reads CASRSAWGPETQYF. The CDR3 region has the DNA TGTGCCAGCAGATCAGCGTGGGGGCCGGAGACCCAGTACTTC.

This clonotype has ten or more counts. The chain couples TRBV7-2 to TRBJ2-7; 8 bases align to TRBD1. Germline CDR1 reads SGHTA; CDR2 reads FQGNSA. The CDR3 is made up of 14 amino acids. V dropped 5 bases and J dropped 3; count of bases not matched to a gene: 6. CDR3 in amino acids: CASSPSGQVYEQYF. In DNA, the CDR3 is TGTGCCAGCAGCCCCTCGGGACAGGTCTACGAGCAGTACTTC.

The CDR3 coding sequence is TGTGCCAGCAAACTTATAGCGGGGGGCTACTACGAGCAGTACTTC. This translates into CASKLIAGGYYEQYF. J is TRBJ2-7 and V is TRBV6-1; 10 bases match TRBD2. This CDR3 contains 15 residues. The trim removed 7 bases at V and 3 bases at J, leaving 9 bases unmatched. Germline assignment: CDR1 MNHNS and CDR2 SASEGT.

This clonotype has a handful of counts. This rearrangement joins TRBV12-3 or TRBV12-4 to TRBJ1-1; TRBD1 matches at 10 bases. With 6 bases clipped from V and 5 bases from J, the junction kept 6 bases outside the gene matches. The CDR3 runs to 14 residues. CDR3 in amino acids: CASSPGQGMTEAFF. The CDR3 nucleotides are TGTGCCAGCAGCCCGGGACAGGGGATGACTGAAGCTTTCTTT.

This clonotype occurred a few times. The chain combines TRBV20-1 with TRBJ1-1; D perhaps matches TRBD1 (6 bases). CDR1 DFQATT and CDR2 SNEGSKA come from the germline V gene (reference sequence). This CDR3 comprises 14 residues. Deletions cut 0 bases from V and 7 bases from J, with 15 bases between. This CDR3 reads CSARDFRGLNEAFF. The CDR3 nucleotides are TGCAGTGCTAGAGATTTCAGGGGCTTGAATGAAGCTTTCTTT.

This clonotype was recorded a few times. CDR3 coding DNA: TGCGCCAGCAGCCAAGATAGGGGGGGCGCAGATACGCAGTATTTT. This gives the protein CASSQDRGGADTQYF. This chain joins TRBV4-3 and TRBJ2-3; D possibly corresponds to TRBD2 (7 bases). V was cut by 0 bases and J by 4 bases, with 11 bases left in between. Germline V gives CDR1 LGHNA, CDR2 YSLEER. There are 15 residues in the CDR3.

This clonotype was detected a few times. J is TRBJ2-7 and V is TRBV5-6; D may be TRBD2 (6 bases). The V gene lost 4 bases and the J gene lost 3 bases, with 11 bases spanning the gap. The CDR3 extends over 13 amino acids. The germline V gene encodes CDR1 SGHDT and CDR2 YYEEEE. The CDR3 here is CASSREHIYEQYF. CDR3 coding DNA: TGTGCCAGCAGCCGGGAGCATATCTACGAGCAGTACTTC.

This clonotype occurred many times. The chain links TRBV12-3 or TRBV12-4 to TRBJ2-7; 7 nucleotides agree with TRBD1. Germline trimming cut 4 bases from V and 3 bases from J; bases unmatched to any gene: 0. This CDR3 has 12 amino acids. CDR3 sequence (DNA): TGTGCCAGCAGTTCAGGGGGCTACGAGCAGTACTTC. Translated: CASSSGGYEQYF.

CDR3: CSAREVEGAYEQYF. In nucleotides, the CDR3 is TGCAGTGCTAGAGAGGTTGAGGGGGCCTACGAGCAGTACTTC. V gene TRBV20-1 combines with J gene TRBJ2-7; D possibly corresponds to TRBD1 (6 bases). The germline V gene encodes CDR1 DFQATT and CDR2 SNEGSKA (reference sequence). The CDR3 contains 14 residues. V was trimmed by 0 bases and J by 2 bases, leaving 11 bases between them.